The rows below give T cell receptor beta chains drawn from one sample of a study of cytomegalovirus exposure and HLA in healthy donors. Sequencing used immunoSEQ multiplex PCR; TCRdb keeps in-frame clones, though not all of them. The sample gives some 150,000 clones, 80% to 90% of which show up once; roughly 5% is in the top ten. Sequencing was carried out using PBMCs. These TCRs come from a woman between 18 and 30 years old in good health and CMV-seropositive. The CDR3 runs from the conserved cysteine through the conserved F or W. The order of the fields is V gene, clone size, J gene, CDR3 length, D gene, CDR3 protein, CDR3 DNA. A D gene is named only where the DNA matches it firmly. Size is stated for part of the rows, as once, few or many counts, or as a class when the clone is expanded.

v_gene: TRBV7-9
abundance: -
j_gene: TRBJ1-4
len: 14
d_gene: TRBD1
CDR3aa: CASSSGTENEKLFF
CDR3nt: TGTGCCAGCAGCTCCGGGACAGAAAATGAAAAACTGTTTTTT

v_gene: TRBV7-8
abundance: -
j_gene: TRBJ1-5
len: 14
d_gene: -
CDR3aa: CASSFRGGIQPQHF
CDR3nt: TGTGCCAGCAGCTTTCGCGGGGGCATTCAGCCCCAGCATTTT

v_gene: TRBV11-2
abundance: -
j_gene: TRBJ1-2
len: 17
d_gene: -
CDR3aa: CASSFPQGQRNSYGYTF
CDR3nt: TGTGCCAGCAGCTTCCCCCAGGGTCAGAGAAACTCCTATGGCTACACCTTC

v_gene: TRBV6-6
abundance: once
j_gene: TRBJ1-1
len: 12
d_gene: -
CDR3aa: CASSSGNTEAFF
CDR3nt: TGTGCCAGCAGTTCCGGTAATACTGAAGCTTTCTTT

v_gene: TRBV7-2
abundance: -
j_gene: TRBJ1-5
len: 17
d_gene: TRBD1
CDR3aa: CASSSGQGGDSNQPQHF
CDR3nt: TGTGCCAGCAGCTCTGGACAGGGAGGTGATAGCAATCAGCCCCAGCATTTT

v_gene: TRBV28
abundance: -
j_gene: TRBJ1-4
len: 15
d_gene: -
CDR3aa: CASSPIPDSWGKLFF
CDR3nt: TGTGCCAGCAGTCCGATACCGGACAGTTGGGGAAAACTGTTTTTT

v_gene: TRBV4-1
abundance: -
j_gene: TRBJ2-7
len: 15
d_gene: TRBD2
CDR3aa: CASSHPTSGAYEQYF
CDR3nt: TGCGCCAGCAGCCACCCAACTAGCGGGGCCTACGAGCAGTACTTC

v_gene: TRBV28
abundance: few
j_gene: TRBJ2-3
len: 14
d_gene: -
CDR3aa: CASSRQEVADTQYF
CDR3nt: TGTGCCAGCAGTCGCCAGGAGGTCGCAGATACGCAGTATTTT

v_gene: TRBV29-1
abundance: -
j_gene: TRBJ2-1
len: 12
d_gene: -
CDR3aa: CSVEAPGDEQFF
CDR3nt: TGCAGCGTTGAAGCCCCGGGGGATGAGCAGTTCTTC

v_gene: TRBV18
abundance: -
j_gene: TRBJ2-3
len: 15
d_gene: -
CDR3aa: CASSPARASTDTQYF
CDR3nt: TGTGCCAGCTCACCGGCCAGGGCTAGCACAGATACGCAGTATTTT

v_gene: TRBV28
abundance: -
j_gene: TRBJ1-1
len: 13
d_gene: -
CDR3aa: CASSFLSGTEAFF
CDR3nt: TGTGCCAGCAGTTTTTTATCTGGGACAGAAGCTTTCTTT

v_gene: TRBV5-6
abundance: -
j_gene: TRBJ1-1
len: 16
d_gene: TRBD1
CDR3aa: CASSFTWTGGDTEAFF
CDR3nt: TGTGCCAGCAGCTTTACATGGACAGGGGGCGACACTGAAGCTTTCTTT

v_gene: TRBV2
abundance: -
j_gene: TRBJ1-1
len: 14
d_gene: -
CDR3aa: CASTRGTGWAEAFF
CDR3nt: TGTGCCAGCACCCGAGGTACAGGGTGGGCTGAAGCTTTCTTT

v_gene: TRBV5-1
abundance: -
j_gene: TRBJ1-1
len: 14
d_gene: TRBD1
CDR3aa: CASSFGQGMGEAFF
CDR3nt: TGCGCCAGCAGCTTCGGACAGGGGATGGGTGAAGCTTTCTTT

v_gene: TRBV5-6
abundance: -
j_gene: TRBJ1-1
len: 12
d_gene: -
CDR3aa: CASTHLSTEAFF
CDR3nt: TGTGCCAGCACCCACCTTAGCACTGAAGCTTTCTTT

v_gene: TRBV11-2
abundance: -
j_gene: TRBJ2-1
len: 15
d_gene: TRBD2
CDR3aa: CASSSRGAGGDEQFF
CDR3nt: TGTGCCAGCAGTTCCAGGGGAGCGGGGGGGGATGAGCAGTTCTTC

v_gene: TRBV11-2
abundance: -
j_gene: TRBJ2-7
len: 14
d_gene: -
CDR3aa: CASSSRTATYEQYF
CDR3nt: TGTGCCAGCAGCTCCAGGACAGCCACCTACGAGCAGTACTTC

v_gene: TRBV7-9
abundance: -
j_gene: TRBJ1-4
len: 16
d_gene: TRBD1
CDR3aa: CASSLGYGTATEKLFF
CDR3nt: TGTGCCAGCAGCTTAGGTTACGGGACAGCTACTGAAAAACTGTTTTTT

v_gene: TRBV4-1
abundance: -
j_gene: TRBJ2-7
len: 13
d_gene: -
CDR3aa: CASSQETRWEQYF
CDR3nt: TGCGCCAGCAGCCAGGAGACCCGTTGGGAGCAGTACTTC

v_gene: TRBV9
abundance: -
j_gene: TRBJ2-7
len: 14
d_gene: TRBD2
CDR3aa: CASSGGTSGYEQYF
CDR3nt: TGTGCCAGCAGCGGAGGGACTAGCGGCTACGAGCAGTACTTC

v_gene: TRBV5-4
abundance: -
j_gene: TRBJ1-2
len: 14
d_gene: -
CDR3aa: CASSRDTANYGYTF
CDR3nt: TGTGCCAGCAGCCGGGACACAGCTAACTATGGCTACACCTTC

v_gene: TRBV2
abundance: -
j_gene: TRBJ2-5
len: 15
d_gene: TRBD2
CDR3aa: CASSLGTNRQETQYF
CDR3nt: TGTGCCAGCAGTCTTGGGACTAATCGCCAAGAGACCCAGTACTTC

v_gene: TRBV5-1
abundance: -
j_gene: TRBJ2-7
len: 15
d_gene: TRBD2
CDR3aa: CASSGTGGSTYEQYF
CDR3nt: TGCGCCAGCAGCGGGACGGGGGGGTCGACCTACGAGCAGTACTTC

v_gene: TRBV7-2
abundance: -
j_gene: TRBJ1-2
len: 15
d_gene: -
CDR3aa: CASSPTRGREGGYTF
CDR3nt: TGTGCCAGCAGTCCCACGCGGGGTAGGGAAGGAGGCTACACCTTC

v_gene: TRBV11-2
abundance: -
j_gene: TRBJ1-2
len: 14
d_gene: -
CDR3aa: CASSLDLGDYGYTF
CDR3nt: TGTGCCAGCAGCTTAGATCTCGGGGACTATGGCTACACCTTC

v_gene: TRBV4-2
abundance: -
j_gene: TRBJ2-7
len: 18
d_gene: TRBD2
CDR3aa: CASSHLLAGGASSYEQYF
CDR3nt: TGTGCCAGCAGCCACCTACTAGCGGGGGGAGCCAGTTCCTACGAGCAGTACTTC

v_gene: TRBV6-1
abundance: -
j_gene: TRBJ1-1
len: 14
d_gene: TRBD1
CDR3aa: CASSDPIQGYEAFF
CDR3nt: TGTGCCAGCAGTGACCCCATACAGGGGTATGAAGCTTTCTTT

v_gene: TRBV28
abundance: -
j_gene: TRBJ2-3
len: 16
d_gene: TRBD2
CDR3aa: CASSPLGGGSTDTQYF
CDR3nt: TGTGCCAGCAGTCCCCTTGGCGGGGGAAGCACAGATACGCAGTATTTT

v_gene: TRBV7-6
abundance: once
j_gene: TRBJ2-2
len: 16
d_gene: -
CDR3aa: CASSLTPRGDTGELFF
CDR3nt: TGTGCCAGCAGCTTAACCCCCAGGGGTGACACCGGGGAGCTGTTTTTT

v_gene: TRBV5-5
abundance: -
j_gene: TRBJ1-1
len: 15
d_gene: -
CDR3aa: CASSLSEGANTEAFF
CDR3nt: TGTGCCAGCAGCTTGAGTGAAGGGGCGAACACTGAAGCTTTCTTT

v_gene: TRBV19
abundance: -
j_gene: TRBJ1-5
len: 13
d_gene: -
CDR3aa: CASSSGVRVSQHF
CDR3nt: TGTGCCAGTAGTAGCGGGGTTCGCGTATCCCAGCATTTT

v_gene: TRBV9
abundance: few
j_gene: TRBJ1-2
len: 13
d_gene: -
CDR3aa: CASSVGGYKGYTF
CDR3nt: TGTGCCAGCAGCGTAGGAGGGTACAAAGGCTACACCTTC

v_gene: TRBV7-2
abundance: -
j_gene: TRBJ2-2
len: 13
d_gene: -
CDR3aa: CASERTNTGELFF
CDR3nt: TGTGCCAGCGAGAGGACGAACACCGGGGAGCTGTTTTTT

v_gene: TRBV6-1
abundance: -
j_gene: TRBJ1-2
len: 13
d_gene: -
CDR3aa: CASSESGNYGYTF
CDR3nt: TGTGCCAGCAGTGAATCAGGGAACTATGGCTACACCTTC

v_gene: TRBV25-1
abundance: few
j_gene: TRBJ1-1
len: 13
d_gene: -
CDR3aa: CASSAEGVTEAFF
CDR3nt: TGTGCCAGCAGTGCGGAGGGTGTCACTGAAGCTTTCTTT

v_gene: TRBV5-1
abundance: -
j_gene: TRBJ1-2
len: 15
d_gene: -
CDR3aa: CASSLGAGSPQGYTF
CDR3nt: TGCGCCAGCAGCTTGGGGGCAGGTAGTCCCCAGGGCTACACCTTC

v_gene: TRBV5-1
abundance: -
j_gene: TRBJ2-3
len: 14
d_gene: -
CDR3aa: CASSLVQNTDTQYF
CDR3nt: TGCGCCAGCAGCTTGGTTCAGAACACAGATACGCAGTATTTT

v_gene: TRBV6-1
abundance: -
j_gene: TRBJ1-1
len: 14
d_gene: -
CDR3aa: CASSEWTENTEAFF
CDR3nt: TGTGCCAGCAGTGAATGGACAGAGAACACTGAAGCTTTCTTT

v_gene: TRBV9
abundance: -
j_gene: TRBJ1-2
len: 13
d_gene: -
CDR3aa: CASSPRSGNGYTF
CDR3nt: TGTGCCAGCAGCCCAAGATCGGGAAATGGCTACACCTTC

v_gene: TRBV29-1
abundance: -
j_gene: TRBJ2-2
len: 14
d_gene: TRBD1
CDR3aa: CSVSTGANTGELFF
CDR3nt: TGCAGCGTATCGACAGGGGCGAACACCGGGGAGCTGTTTTTT

v_gene: TRBV12-5
abundance: once
j_gene: TRBJ2-1
len: 14
d_gene: TRBD1
CDR3aa: CASGLGTGGNEQFF
CDR3nt: TGTGCTAGTGGTTTGGGGACAGGGGGCAATGAGCAGTTCTTC

v_gene: TRBV28
abundance: few
j_gene: TRBJ1-1
len: 11
d_gene: -
CDR3aa: CASSLSTEAFF
CDR3nt: TGTGCCAGCAGTCTCAGCACTGAAGCTTTCTTT

v_gene: TRBV28
abundance: -
j_gene: TRBJ2-5
len: 13
d_gene: -
CDR3aa: CASTWGGRETQYF
CDR3nt: TGTGCCAGCACCTGGGGGGGGCGAGAGACCCAGTACTTC